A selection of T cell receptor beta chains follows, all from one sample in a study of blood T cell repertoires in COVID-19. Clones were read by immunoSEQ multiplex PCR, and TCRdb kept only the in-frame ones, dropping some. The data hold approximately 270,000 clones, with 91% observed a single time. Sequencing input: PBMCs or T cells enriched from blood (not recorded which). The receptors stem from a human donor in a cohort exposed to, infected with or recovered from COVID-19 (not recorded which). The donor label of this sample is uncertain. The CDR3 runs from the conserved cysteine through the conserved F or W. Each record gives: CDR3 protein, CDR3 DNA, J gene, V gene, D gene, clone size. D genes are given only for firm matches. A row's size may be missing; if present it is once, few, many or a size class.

cdr3_aa: CASSLRTTPNQPQHF
cdr3_nt: TGTGCCAGCAGCTTAAGGACAACGCCCAATCAGCCCCAGCATTTT
j_call: TRBJ1-5
v_call: TRBV7-2
d_call: .
clone_size: many

cdr3_aa: CASSQYGTADSNYGYTF
cdr3_nt: TGCGCCAGCAGCCAATACGGGACCGCGGACAGTAACTATGGCTACACCTTC
j_call: TRBJ1-2
v_call: TRBV5-1
d_call: .
clone_size: .

cdr3_aa: CASSYDRTAPKLFF
cdr3_nt: TGTGCCAGCAGTTATGACCGGACAGCCCCAAAACTGTTTTTT
j_call: TRBJ1-4
v_call: TRBV6-5
d_call: .
clone_size: once

cdr3_aa: CASSLSGQGFNSPLHF
cdr3_nt: TGTGCCAGCAGCTTAAGTGGACAGGGCTTTAATTCACCCCTCCACTTT
j_call: TRBJ1-6
v_call: TRBV7-8
d_call: TRBD1
clone_size: .

cdr3_aa: CASTLSTGKNTEAFF
cdr3_nt: TGTGCCAGTACCTTATCGACAGGTAAGAACACTGAAGCTTTCTTT
j_call: TRBJ1-1
v_call: TRBV19
d_call: .
clone_size: .

cdr3_aa: CASTTGRGGEKLFF
cdr3_nt: TGTGCCAGCACCACCGGGAGAGGAGGGGAAAAACTGTTTTTT
j_call: TRBJ1-4
v_call: TRBV6-5
d_call: .
clone_size: .

cdr3_aa: CASSVPGGASRNGYTF
cdr3_nt: TGTGCCAGCAGTGTCCCAGGGGGCGCTTCGAGGAATGGCTACACCTTC
j_call: TRBJ1-2
v_call: TRBV2
d_call: TRBD1
clone_size: .

cdr3_aa: CASSAGQGHYGYTF
cdr3_nt: TGTGCCAGCAGCGCTGGACAGGGCCACTATGGCTACACCTTC
j_call: TRBJ1-2
v_call: TRBV9
d_call: TRBD1
clone_size: .

cdr3_aa: CASSPVRIGSYEQYF
cdr3_nt: TGCGCCAGCAGCCCAGTCAGGATCGGCTCCTACGAGCAGTACTTC
j_call: TRBJ2-7
v_call: TRBV5-1
d_call: .
clone_size: .

cdr3_aa: CASRLLYRDRNEQFF
cdr3_nt: TGCGCCAGCAGACTACTTTACAGGGATAGGAATGAGCAGTTCTTC
j_call: TRBJ2-1
v_call: TRBV5-1
d_call: .
clone_size: .

cdr3_aa: CASSSLDSGGANTQYF
cdr3_nt: TGTGCCAGCAGCTCCCTGGATAGCGGGGGGGCGAATACGCAGTATTTT
j_call: TRBJ2-3
v_call: TRBV9
d_call: TRBD2
clone_size: .

cdr3_aa: CASSYSATPYGYTF
cdr3_nt: TGTGCCAGCAGTTACTCTGCGACACCTTATGGCTACACCTTC
j_call: TRBJ1-2
v_call: TRBV6-2/TRBV6-3
d_call: .
clone_size: .

cdr3_aa: CASSLTGRTYANTGELFF
cdr3_nt: TGTGCCAGCAGCTTAACGGGGAGAACCTACGCGAACACCGGGGAGCTGTTTTTT
j_call: TRBJ2-2
v_call: TRBV7-3
d_call: .
clone_size: once

cdr3_aa: CASSSPQGADYNEQFF
cdr3_nt: TGTGCCAGCAGCTCCCCGCAGGGGGCAGACTACAATGAGCAGTTCTTC
j_call: TRBJ2-1
v_call: TRBV7-8
d_call: TRBD1
clone_size: .

cdr3_aa: CASSLRGGATNEKLFF
cdr3_nt: TGTGCCAGCAGCTTGAGAGGGGGCGCAACTAATGAAAAACTGTTTTTT
j_call: TRBJ1-4
v_call: TRBV5-4
d_call: TRBD1
clone_size: once

cdr3_aa: CASSPGTSGDNEQFF
cdr3_nt: TGCGCCAGCAGCCCGGGGACTAGCGGGGACAATGAGCAGTTCTTC
j_call: TRBJ2-1
v_call: TRBV4-1
d_call: TRBD2
clone_size: .

cdr3_aa: CASLSSELSTDTQYF
cdr3_nt: TGTGCCAGCCTCTCTAGCGAGCTTAGCACAGATACGCAGTATTTT
j_call: TRBJ2-3
v_call: TRBV18
d_call: .
clone_size: .

cdr3_aa: CASSRTGLSTDGAFF
cdr3_nt: TGTGCCAGCAGTCGGACAGGACTCTCAACGGACGGAGCTTTCTTT
j_call: TRBJ1-1
v_call: TRBV6-5
d_call: TRBD1
clone_size: .

cdr3_aa: CAWSGSHGETQYF
cdr3_nt: TGTGCCTGGAGTGGGTCCCACGGAGAGACCCAGTACTTC
j_call: TRBJ2-5
v_call: TRBV30
d_call: .
clone_size: .

cdr3_aa: CAWGYGGGADTQYF
cdr3_nt: TGTGCCTGGGGGTACGGCGGGGGGGCAGATACGCAGTATTTT
j_call: TRBJ2-3
v_call: TRBV30
d_call: TRBD2
clone_size: .

cdr3_aa: CASSQPRGNADTQYF
cdr3_nt: TGCGCCAGCAGCCAACCGCGGGGGAATGCAGATACGCAGTATTTT
j_call: TRBJ2-3
v_call: TRBV4-1
d_call: TRBD2
clone_size: .

cdr3_aa: CASSGGSTDTQYF
cdr3_nt: TGTGCCAGCAGTGGCGGAAGTACAGATACGCAGTATTTT
j_call: TRBJ2-3
v_call: TRBV12-3/TRBV12-4
d_call: .
clone_size: .

cdr3_aa: CASSSGGFEAFF
cdr3_nt: TGTGCCAGCAGCTCGGGGGGCTTTGAAGCTTTCTTT
j_call: TRBJ1-1
v_call: TRBV5-4
d_call: .
clone_size: .